The next 32 T cell receptor beta chains were all read from a single sample in a study of blood T cell repertoires in COVID-19. Using immunoSEQ multiplex PCR, the repertoire was profiled, and TCRdb retains in-frame clones only, with some absent. Seen here are 200,000 to 300,000 clones, around 88% observed once, and the top ten hold approximately 3.5%. The sample was PBMCs or T cells enriched from blood (not recorded which). The receptors stem from a woman between 40 and 50 years old with acute COVID-19.

V gene TRBV15 combines with J gene TRBJ1-3; D ambiguous. V lost 5 bases to trimming and J lost 2 bases, with 13 bases between them. The CDR3 is 15 residues long. The V gene's germline CDR1 is LNHNV and CDR2 YYDKDF (reference sequence). The CDR3: CATSGQTMAGNTIYF. In DNA, the CDR3 is TGTGCCACCAGCGGCCAGACAATGGCTGGAAACACCATATATTTT.

This chain connects TRBV11-2 to TRBJ1-1, with a possible D match to TRBD1 (5 bases). The CDR3 runs to 15 residues. Germline CDR1 reads SGHAT; CDR2 reads FQNNGV. V was pared by 0 bases and J by 7 bases, with 15 bases between. Here the CDR3 DNA reads TGTGCCAGCAGCTTAGATGGCAGGGTGGCGAATGAAGCTTTCTTT. Translation gives CASSLDGRVANEAFF.

V usage is TRBV11-2 and J usage is TRBJ2-4, with D maybe TRBD1 (6 bases). Trimming took off 5 bases at V and 8 bases at J, with 16 bases between the two ends. Germline V gene data show CDR1 as SGHAT and CDR2 as FQNNGV. CDR3 length equals 14 residues. CDR3 protein: CASSLRGPEDIQYF. Written as DNA, the CDR3 is TGTGCCAGCAGCCTCAGGGGCCCCGAGGACATTCAGTACTTC.

This clone has just one count. The chain joins TRBV4-1 to TRBJ2-3; maybe TRBD1 (5 bases). This CDR3 comprises 14 residues. Trimming removed 5 bases at V and 2 bases at J, with 11 bases between. Germline assignment: CDR1 MGHRA and CDR2 YSYEKL. CDR3 sequence (DNA): TGCGCCAGCAGCAAGACAGCTAACACAGATACGCAGTATTTT. This sequence encodes CASSKTANTDTQYF.

The rearrangement joins TRBV28 to TRBJ1-6; D may be TRBD1 (5 bases). The CDR3 runs to 16 residues. The V gene's germline CDR1 is MDHEN and CDR2 SYDVKM. V shed 1 base and J shed 9 bases, with 16 bases lying between them. The CDR3 loop is CASSLFGLGGGSPLHF. The CDR3 region has the DNA TGTGCCAGCAGTTTATTTGGCCTTGGGGGGGGTTCACCCCTCCACTTT.

Only one count was recorded for this clone. The chain links TRBV7-3 to TRBJ2-3, with D perhaps matching TRBD1 (6 bases). The CDR3 spans 14 residues. V was clipped by 5 bases and J by 6 bases, with 15 bases between them. CDR1 is SGHTA and CDR2 is FQGTGA in the germline V gene. CDR3 amino acids: CASSAQGSDDTQYF. CDR3 nucleotide sequence: TGTGCCAGCAGCGCACAGGGTAGTGATGATACGCAGTATTTT.

V is TRBV12-3 or TRBV12-4 and J is TRBJ1-2; no clear D gene. CDR3 length: 12 residues. The V and J ends lost 3 bases and 5 bases respectively, with 7 bases between them. CDR3 DNA sequence: TGTGCCAGCAGTTTTAGCGGATATGGCTACACCTTC. Residues: CASSFSGYGYTF.

CDR3 DNA: TGTGCCAGCTCACCAGGCGATACGCAGTATTTT. It yields the protein CASSPGDTQYF. The chain uses TRBV18 and TRBJ2-3; D is ambiguous. Germline values: CDR1 KGHSH, CDR2 LQKENI. With 2 bases removed from V and 6 bases from J, the gap between germline ends came to 3 bases. The CDR3 covers 11 residues.

This clone has just a few counts. This chain joins TRBV3-1 (or the pseudogene TRBV3-2) and TRBJ2-3, with 8 bases matching TRBD1. The CDR3 length is 16 residues. Losses at the gene ends were 3 bases for V and 2 bases for J; bases not matched to a gene: 7. Germline assignment: CDR1 LGHDT and CDR2 YNNKEL (reference sequence). CDR3: CASSHRGLGFTDTQYF. CDR3 coding DNA: TGTGCCAGCAGCCACAGGGGGCTGGGGTTCACAGATACGCAGTATTTT.

This clone occurred many times. The chain has TRBV12-3 or TRBV12-4 and TRBJ1-2; weak D call: TRBD1 (5 bases). The germline V and J ends were trimmed by 5 bases and 7 bases, with 14 bases remaining between them. The CDR3 covers 13 residues. The CDR3 protein is CASSHDSPRGYTF. Here the CDR3 DNA reads TGTGCCAGCAGTCACGACAGCCCGCGTGGCTACACCTTC.

The CDR3 DNA reads TGTGCCAGCAGTTCTACCGGGACAGTGAACACTGAAGCTTTCTTT. Its translation: CASSSTGTVNTEAFF. The rearrangement links TRBV28 to TRBJ1-1; TRBD1 agrees at 7 bases. V was pared by 4 bases and J by 0 bases, with 5 bases of the junction left unmatched. In germline, CDR1 is MDHEN, CDR2 SYDVKM. The CDR3 is made up of 15 amino acids.

Turning to this clone: Other DNA sequences from this sample encode an identical CDR3 as well. The chain has TRBV7-9 and TRBJ2-2; D perhaps matches TRBD1 (6 bases). V lost 5 bases and J 0 bases, leaving 10 bases between the germline ends. This CDR3 comprises 15 residues. CDR1 and CDR2 from the germline V gene are SEHNR and FQNEAQ (reference sequence). CDR3 amino acids: CASSPGTTNTGELFF. The CDR3 DNA sequence: TGTGCCAGCAGCCCCGGGACAACGAACACCGGGGAGCTGTTTTTT.

The J gene is TRBJ1-1, the V gene TRBV6-5; TRBD1 matches at 8 bases. Germline V CDR1 and CDR2: MNHEY, SVGAGI. This CDR3 is 14 amino acids long. V shed 5 bases, J shed 4 bases, and the junction held 6 bases outside the gene matches. This CDR3 is CASSPNRGGTEAFF. The CDR3 nucleotides are TGTGCCAGCAGTCCGAACAGGGGGGGCACTGAAGCTTTCTTT.

This clone was seen more than once but under ten times. This chain joins TRBV27 and TRBJ1-4, with TRBD1 identical over 10 bases. Trimming took 5 bases from V and 7 from J; bases not matched to a gene: 7. Germline CDR1 reads MNHEY; CDR2 reads SMNVEV (reference sequence). The CDR3 sequence is 15 residues long. CDR3 sequence reads: CASSPWDRGGEKLFF. The CDR3 DNA is TGTGCCAGCAGTCCGTGGGACAGGGGAGGTGAAAAACTGTTTTTT.

The chain couples TRBV15 to TRBJ2-1; 10 bases are shared with TRBD2. Per germline, CDR1 LNHNV and CDR2 YYDKDF (reference sequence). The CDR3 contains 17 residues. V shed 0 bases, J shed 3 bases, and the junction held 5 bases outside the gene matches. This chain's CDR3 is CATSRDRGTSDYNEQFF. Written as DNA, the CDR3 is TGTGCCACCAGCAGAGATCGGGGGACTAGCGACTACAATGAGCAGTTCTTC.

The rearrangement uses TRBV7-2 and TRBJ1-1; D is perhaps TRBD1 (6 bases). Germline lookup yields CDR1 SGHTA and CDR2 FQGNSA. The length of the CDR3 is 15 residues. V lost 4 bases and J lost 4, with 16 bases in between. In DNA, the CDR3 is TGTGCCAGCAGCTATTATCAGGGGCCCACCACTGAAGCTTTCTTT. Its protein is CASSYYQGPTTEAFF.

This clone was counted a few times. The identical CDR3 is also encoded by other nucleotide sequences in the sample. The rearrangement links TRBV6-5 to TRBJ1-2, with D perhaps matching TRBD1 (6 bases). V gave up 2 bases and J gave up 4 bases, with 8 bases separating them. The CDR3 is made up of 13 amino acids. From germline, CDR1 is MNHEY and CDR2 SVGAGI. CDR3 residues: CASSYGGAYGYTF. For the CDR3, the DNA is TGTGCCAGCAGTTACGGGGGGGCCTATGGCTACACCTTC.

This rearrangement joins TRBV12-3 or TRBV12-4 to TRBJ2-7, with unresolved D. V lost 4 bases, J lost 2 bases, and 6 bases lay in between. The length of the CDR3 is 12 residues. DNA for the CDR3: TGTGCCAGCAGTTCGCGGACCTACGAGCAGTACTTC. Residues: CASSSRTYEQYF.

This clone was observed once. The CDR3 here is CASSTGLAGSTDTQYF. The CDR3 bases are TGTGCCAGCAGCACGGGACTAGCGGGGAGCACAGATACGCAGTATTTT. The chain is built from TRBV11-3 and TRBJ2-3; 13 bases line up with TRBD2. The CDR3 consists of 16 residues. V lost 5 bases to trimming and J lost 0 bases; unmatched junction nucleotides: 2. CDR1 SGHNT and CDR2 YENEEA come from the germline V gene.

The DNA for the CDR3 is TGTGCCAGCAGCTTGGGTCTAGCCTACATGTACAATGAGCAGTTCTTC. It translates to CASSLGLAYMYNEQFF. This sequence joins TRBV7-9 and TRBJ2-1; TRBD2 might be the D (5 bases). Trimming took 3 bases from V and 4 from J, leaving 16 bases between them. CDR1 and CDR2 (germline): SEHNR, FQNEAQ (reference sequence). This CDR3 has 16 amino acids.

This clone was observed a single time. The chain is built from TRBV11-2 and TRBJ2-3; D remains unclear. There are 15 residues in the CDR3. Germline V gene data show CDR1 as SGHAT and CDR2 as FQNNGV. The V and J ends lost 0 bases and 1 base respectively, with 8 bases between them. CDR3 coding DNA: TGTGCCAGCAGCTTAGATTCTATGGGCACAGATACGCAGTATTTT. Translating gives CASSLDSMGTDTQYF. Using reference TRBV11-2 and TRBJ2-3 for the parts outside the CDR3, the full variable domain is EAGVAQSPRYKIIEKRQSVAFWCNPISGHATLYWYQQILGQGPKLLIQFQNNGVVDDSQLPKDRFSAERLKGVDSTLKIQPAKLEDSAVYLCASSLDSMGTDTQYFGPGTRLTVL.

This chain links TRBV18 with TRBJ1-4; D possibly corresponds to TRBD1 (5 bases). Trimming removed 1 base from V and 8 bases from J, with 8 bases in between. CDR1 is KGHSH, CDR2 LQKENI, per germline. This CDR3 spans 13 amino acids. The CDR3 bases are TGTGCCAGCTCACCACGGAGGGGCGAAAAACTGTTTTTT. Its protein product is CASSPRRGEKLFF. The whole variable domain, filled in from reference TRBV18 and TRBJ1-4, reads NAGVMQNPRHLVRRRGQEARLRCSPMKGHSHVYWYRQLPEEGLKFMVYLQKENIIDESGMPKERFSAEFPKEGPSILRIQQVVRGDSAAYFCASSPRRGEKLFFGSGTQLSVL.

This rearrangement joins TRBV7-8 to TRBJ2-7; 7 nucleotides align to TRBD1. V shed 5 bases and J 3 bases; nucleotides not matched to a gene: 4. This CDR3 contains 13 residues. Germline-derived CDR1 and CDR2 are SGHVS and FQNEAQ. The CDR3, as DNA: TGTGCCAGCAGCCGGGGACAGAACTACGAGCAGTACTTC. It is translated as CASSRGQNYEQYF. The full variable domain, with the rest looked up from reference TRBV7-8 and TRBJ2-7, is GAGVSQSPRYKVAKRGQDVALRCDPISGHVSLFWYQQALGQGPEFLTYFQNEAQLDKSGLPSDRFFAERPEGSVSTLKIQRTQQEDSAVYLCASSRGQNYEQYFGPGTRLTVT.

J is TRBJ2-7 and V is TRBV6-1, with TRBD2 identical over 8 bases. CDR3 size: 15 residues. Germline V gene data show CDR1 as MNHNS and CDR2 as SASEGT. Unmatched junction bases numbered 6, after V lost 1 base and J lost 4 bases. The CDR3 DNA follows: TGTGCCAGCAGTGAAGGCAGCGGGAGTCTGTACGAGCAGTACTTC. It yields the protein CASSEGSGSLYEQYF.

The genes are TRBV5-1 and TRBJ1-1, with unresolved D. With 0 bases removed from V and 3 bases from J, the gap between germline ends came to 6 bases. The CDR3 consists of 13 residues. CDR1 is SGHRS and CDR2 is YFSETQ in the germline V gene. CDR3 protein: CASSLDGDTEAFF. The CDR3 nucleotides are TGCGCCAGCAGCTTGGACGGGGACACTGAAGCTTTCTTT. The variable domain in full, completed from reference TRBV5-1 and TRBJ1-1, reads KAGVTQTPRYLIKTRGQQVTLSCSPISGHRSVSWYQQTPGQGLQFLFEYFSETQRNKGNFPGRFSGRQFSNSRSEMNVSTLELGDSALYLCASSLDGDTEAFFGQGTRLTVV.

The CDR3 here is CASRTLAGVPGELFF. Written as DNA, the CDR3 is TGTGCCAGTAGGACCCTAGCGGGAGTACCCGGGGAGCTGTTTTTT. The V and J genes are TRBV19 and TRBJ2-2; 10 bases are shared with TRBD2. The V and J ends lost 6 bases and 6 bases, in that order; junction bases with no gene match: 7. Germline V gene data show CDR1 as LNHDA and CDR2 as SQIVND (reference sequence). There are 15 residues in the CDR3.

As concerns this clone: Within the sample, other DNA sequences also encode this same CDR3. The gene calls are TRBV2 and TRBJ1-5, with D hard to call. CDR1 is SNHLY and CDR2 is FYNNEI in the germline V gene. Trimming removed 6 bases from V and 0 bases from J, with 6 bases in between. This CDR3 comprises 13 residues. DNA of the CDR3: TGTGCCAGCAGCCCAGATAGCAATCAGCCCCAGCATTTT. It yields the protein CASSPDSNQPQHF.

The rearrangement joins TRBV4-1 to TRBJ2-1; TRBD2 matches 8 bases. There are 16 residues in the CDR3. Unmatched junction bases numbered 10, after V lost 2 bases and J lost 7 bases. CDR1 is MGHRA, CDR2 YSYEKL, per germline. The CDR3 DNA reads TGCGCCAGCAGCCAATTCGGGAGGGCCATCGGTAATGAGCAGTTCTTC. Protein: CASSQFGRAIGNEQFF.

V usage is TRBV18 and J usage is TRBJ2-7, with D maybe TRBD1 (6 bases). The CDR3 extends over 15 amino acids. The V and J ends lost 3 bases and 3 bases respectively, with 15 bases between them. CDR1 and CDR2 (germline): KGHSH, LQKENI. The chain's CDR3 is CASSPLQGIFYEQYF. CDR3 DNA: TGTGCCAGCTCACCTCTCCAGGGGATATTCTACGAGCAGTACTTC. Together with reference TRBV18 and TRBJ2-7, the CDR3 gives the full variable domain: NAGVMQNPRHLVRRRGQEARLRCSPMKGHSHVYWYRQLPEEGLKFMVYLQKENIIDESGMPKERFSAEFPKEGPSILRIQQVVRGDSAAYFCASSPLQGIFYEQYFGPGTRLTVT.

The chain uses TRBV19 and TRBJ2-7; the D is unclear. V was clipped by 4 bases and J by 0 bases, with 7 bases between them. This CDR3 has 13 residues. From germline, CDR1 is LNHDA and CDR2 SQIVND (reference sequence). CDR3 protein: CASSRLPSYEQYF. CDR3 DNA sequence: TGTGCCAGTAGTAGACTCCCCTCCTACGAGCAGTACTTC.

This clone was found once. The chain employs TRBV12-3 or TRBV12-4 and TRBJ1-1; D remains ambiguous. The CDR3 length is 12 residues. Deletions cut 1 base from V and 9 bases from J, with 9 bases between. CDR3 amino acids: CASSLVGGKAFF. CDR3 sequence (DNA): TGTGCCAGCAGTTTAGTCGGCGGGAAAGCTTTCTTT.

J is TRBJ1-2 and V is TRBV20-1; D might be TRBD1 (6 bases). The CDR3 has 12 residues. V was trimmed by 3 bases and J by 7 bases, leaving 12 bases between them. Germline CDR1 reads DFQATT; CDR2 reads SNEGSKA (reference sequence). CDR3 in amino acids: CSASRGASGYTF. DNA for the CDR3: TGCAGTGCTAGTCGGGGGGCCTCTGGCTACACCTTC.